Below are 27 T cell receptor beta chains sequenced from a single sample in a study of metastatic and nonmetastatic thyroid tumors. TCRdb re-called the PCR reads through MiXCR. The sample has about 42,000 clones; 9% to 14% are singletons. The entire patient cohort was treatment-naive prior to thyroid surgery. The sample comprised blood. Receptors were obtained from a male donor with papillary thyroid cancer or a benign thyroid nodule (not recorded which). Some clones in this sample may be carry-over from other donors' samples.

This clone is medium-sized in the sample. This sequence joins TRBV6-2 or TRBV6-3 and TRBJ2-7; 9 positions match TRBD2. CDR1 is MNHEY, CDR2 SVGEGT, per germline. The CDR3 runs 14 residues. V was pared by 5 bases and J by 2 bases, with 4 bases of the junction left unmatched. The CDR3 bases are TGTGCCAGCAGTGATGGCGGGAGGGCCTACGAGCAGTACTTC. Protein product: CASSDGGRAYEQYF.

CDR3 in DNA: TGTGCCAGCAGCTTTAACAGGGGCACAGACACTGAAGCTTTCTTT. Amino acids: CASSFNRGTDTEAFF. This chain connects TRBV7-9 to TRBJ1-1; 7 bases align to TRBD1. Trimming removed 3 bases from V and 3 bases from J; junction bases left unmatched: 7. Germline V gene data show CDR1 as SEHNR and CDR2 as FQNEAQ (reference sequence). The CDR3 sequence is 15 residues long.

The gene calls are TRBV7-8 and TRBJ2-7, with TRBD1 identical over 10 bases. The CDR3 sequence is 15 residues long. The germline V gene encodes CDR1 SGHVS and CDR2 FQNEAQ. J gave up 4 bases and V 3 bases, and 6 bases lay outside the gene matches. DNA for the CDR3: TGTGCCAGCAGCTTTATAGGGACAGGGGAATACGAGCAGTACTTC. Translating it yields CASSFIGTGEYEQYF.

The rearrangement joins TRBV30 to TRBJ2-1, with 13 bases lining up with TRBD2. The CDR3 covers 18 residues. CDR1 is GTSNPN, CDR2 SVGIG, per germline (reference sequence). V lost 0 bases and J lost 6; bases outside the gene matches: 11. For the CDR3, the DNA is TGTGCCTGGAGTGTAAATCTCTTCGGACTAGCGGGGGTCAATGAGCAGTTCTTC. This translates into CAWSVNLFGLAGVNEQFF.

This clone was detected ten times or more. This chain joins TRBV20-1 and TRBJ2-7; 10 bases agree with TRBD1. CDR1 and CDR2 from the germline V gene are DFQATT and SNEGSKA (reference sequence). The CDR3 extends over 17 amino acids. V trimming: 1 base; J trimming: 3 bases; junction bases outside the gene matches: 12. The CDR3 DNA is TGCAGTGCTAGAGCCGGCCGGTTGGGACAGGGGTTCTACGAGCAGTACTTC. It specifies CSARAGRLGQGFYEQYF.

In its sample, this clone ranks as medium-sized. The chain combines TRBV6-4 with TRBJ1-2; D uncertain. Trimming stripped 0 bases from V and 6 bases from J, with 8 bases between. The CDR3 totals 13 residues. CDR1 is MRHNA and CDR2 is SNTAGT in the germline V gene. The CDR3 nucleotides are TGTGCCAGCAGTGACTCGAGTAGTGATGGCTACACCTTC. Protein product: CASSDSSSDGYTF.

In its sample, this clone is medium-sized. The chain employs TRBV6-1 and TRBJ2-7, with D maybe TRBD1 (5 bases). This CDR3 is built from 15 residues. Per the germline V gene, CDR1 is MNHNS and CDR2 is SASEGT. The V end lost 5 bases, the J end lost 6 bases, and 20 bases lay between the germline ends. The chain's CDR3 is CASSPRQLQGVEQYF. CDR3 bases: TGTGCCAGCAGTCCCAGACAGCTCCAGGGTGTCGAGCAGTACTTC.

The sample holds many counts of this clone. The chain has TRBV4-1 and TRBJ2-2; D tentatively reads TRBD1 or TRBD2 (5 bases each). CDR3 length: 17 residues. V shed 1 base and J shed 6 bases, with 18 bases lying between them. Per the germline V gene, CDR1 is MGHRA and CDR2 is YSYEKL. The CDR3 reads CASSQGGWGRRPGELFF. The CDR3 DNA is TGCGCCAGCAGCCAAGGGGGCTGGGGAAGGAGGCCCGGGGAGCTGTTTTTT.

A word on this clone: A much larger clonotype is one base distant, so this may be a read error. This same CDR3 is encoded by further DNA sequences in the sample. The chain employs TRBV20-1 and TRBJ2-2, with a weak D call TRBD1 (6 bases). Trimming stripped 7 bases from V and 2 bases from J, with 11 bases between. The CDR3 totals 13 residues. The germline gives CDR1 DFQATT, CDR2 SNEGSKA (reference sequence). CDR3 in amino acids: CSGTVSNTGELFF. In DNA form, the CDR3 reads TGCAGTGGGACAGTCTCCAACACCGGGGAGCTGTTTTTT.

This clone is medium-sized in the sample. This chain joins TRBV28 and TRBJ1-6; D ambiguous. Per the germline V gene, CDR1 is MDHEN and CDR2 is SYDVKM. Trimming stripped 0 bases from V and 6 bases from J, with 9 bases between. CDR3 size: 15 residues. CDR3 nucleotide sequence: TGTGCCAGCAGTTTATGGGCAGATGGTAATTCACCCCTCCACTTT. This codes for CASSLWADGNSPLHF. The full variable domain, completed using reference TRBV28 and TRBJ1-6, is DVKVTQSSRYLVKRTGEKVFLECVQDMDHENMFWYRQDPGLGLRLIYFSYDVKMKEKGDIPEGYSVSREKKERFSLILESASTNQTSMYLCASSLWADGNSPLHFGNGTRLTVT.

This clone showed up many times. The chain uses TRBV4-3 and TRBJ1-2; no clear D. The CDR3 is 14 residues long. The germline CDR1 and CDR2 sequences are LGHNA and YSLEER. The V end was cut by 0 bases, the J end by 0 bases, with 5 bases between. In DNA form, the CDR3 reads TGCGCCAGCAGCCAAGAAGGAGCTAACTATGGCTACACCTTC. The encoded protein is CASSQEGANYGYTF.

This clone was detected ten times or more. This chain connects TRBV27 to TRBJ1-5; 7 bases are a match to TRBD1. Losses at the gene ends were 6 bases for V and 5 bases for J; bases not matched to a gene: 13. Germline lookup yields CDR1 MNHEY and CDR2 SMNVEV (reference sequence). The length of the CDR3 is 16 residues. The CDR3 sequence: CASSPNTGVLYQPQHF. The DNA for the CDR3 is TGTGCCAGCAGCCCTAACACAGGGGTCCTCTATCAGCCCCAGCATTTT.

This clone was seen ten or more times. J is TRBJ2-5 and V is TRBV28, with 13 bases matching TRBD2. V trimming: 4 bases; J trimming: 5 bases; junction bases outside the gene matches: 4. CDR1 and CDR2 from the germline V gene are MDHEN and SYDVKM. This CDR3 has 15 amino acids. CDR3 sequence: CASSSRLAGGETQYF. The CDR3 DNA follows: TGTGCCAGCAGTTCGCGACTAGCGGGAGGTGAGACCCAGTACTTC.

This clone occurred many times. Different DNA sequences within this sample yield the same CDR3. The V call is TRBV20-1, the J call TRBJ2-1; 7 bases agree with TRBD1. The CDR3 consists of 13 residues. Germline loops: CDR1 DFQATT, CDR2 SNEGSKA (reference sequence). The V segment lost 5 bases and the J segment 14 bases; nucleotides outside the gene matches: 15. This CDR3 is CSAPRDRGLQEFF. In nucleotides, the CDR3 is TGCAGTGCTCCCCGGGACAGAGGTTTGCAAGAGTTCTTC.

By share, this clone ranks as medium-sized. The CDR3: CASRQTGEHYNEQFF. The CDR3 DNA reads TGTGCCAGCAGGCAGACCGGTGAACACTACAATGAGCAGTTCTTC. The gene calls are TRBV6-2 or TRBV6-3 and TRBJ2-1; unclear D gene. CDR3 size: 15 residues. Germline CDR1 is MNHEY and CDR2 is SVGEGT. The ends were cut back, 6 bases at V and 3 bases at J, with 15 bases in the middle.

Many counts were recorded for this clone. This CDR3 reads CASSESVGQPQHF. The CDR3, as DNA: TGCGCCAGCAGTGAGTCGGTAGGGCAGCCCCAGCATTTT. The chain carries TRBV10-2 and TRBJ1-5; no clear D. V gave up 0 bases and J gave up 7 bases, with 7 bases separating them. Germline lookup yields CDR1 WSHSY and CDR2 SAAADI. The CDR3 is 13 amino acids.

This clone was detected ten times or more. The genes are TRBV28 and TRBJ1-6, with 10 bases aligning to TRBD1. The CDR3 is 15 residues long. The germline V gene has CDR1 MDHEN and CDR2 SYDVKM. After removal of 8 bases from V and 7 bases from J, the junction contained 8 bases not matched to a gene. The DNA for the CDR3 is TGTGCCAGCCTGACAGGGGGCGCAGGGAATTCACCCCTCCACTTT. Protein product: CASLTGGAGNSPLHF.

As regards this clone: A read error may be the cause here, since a much bigger clone is one base away. Other nucleotide sequences in the sample specify the same CDR3. The chain uses TRBV30 and TRBJ2-6; no reliable D call. The CDR3 covers 14 residues. The germline V and J ends were trimmed by 5 bases and 4 bases, with 12 bases remaining between them. The V gene's germline CDR1 is GTSNPN and CDR2 SVGIG (reference sequence). The CDR3 loop is CAWGPGTGANVLTF. CDR3 DNA: TGTGCCTGGGGGCCTGGAACAGGGGCCAACGTCCTGACTTTC.

There are many counts of this clone. This chain joins TRBV6-1 and TRBJ2-5; the match to TRBD2 covers 7 bases. J was trimmed by 3 bases and V by 5 bases; bases with no gene match: 12. CDR1 and CDR2 (germline): MNHNS, SASEGT. This CDR3 contains 16 residues. The CDR3 DNA reads TGTGCCAGCAGTCCCTACTCCCGGGAGGTTGAAGAGACCCAGTACTTC. Protein: CASSPYSREVEETQYF.

This clone came up many times. A read error is possible here, since a much larger clone lies one base away. The V and J genes are TRBV27 and TRBJ2-1, with TRBD2 matching 12 bases. Germline CDR1 and CDR2: MNHEY and SMNVEV (reference sequence). The length of the CDR3 is 13 residues. The V gene end was trimmed by 6 bases and the J gene end by 12 bases; junction bases not matched to a gene: 6. The CDR3 DNA follows: TGTGCCAGCAGAGCTAGCGGGGGGGGCGGGCAGTTCTTC. Translating it yields CASRASGGGGQFF.

This clone appeared many times. V and J are TRBV6-1 and TRBJ2-3; TRBD1 matches 10 bases. Germline CDR1 reads MNHNS; CDR2 reads SASEGT. The V segment lost 4 bases and the J segment 6 bases; nucleotides outside the gene matches: 7. The CDR3 length is 15 residues. CDR3 in DNA: TGTGCCAGCAGTGCGGGGACAGGGGAGGCCGATACGCAGTATTTT. Translating it yields CASSAGTGEADTQYF.

This clone came up a few times. J is TRBJ2-5 and V is TRBV4-2; a weak D match, TRBD2 (5 bases). Germline CDR1 and CDR2: LGHNA and YNFKEQ. Between the trimmed V and J ends, which lost 0 bases and 2 bases, there was a span of 16 bases. This CDR3 has 17 amino acids. The CDR3 coding sequence is TGTGCCAGCAGCCAAGATCTTGACCGGGGAGTACAAGAGACCCAGTACTTC. This codes for CASSQDLDRGVQETQYF.

V is TRBV4-2 and J is TRBJ2-5, with 8 bases that match TRBD1. The V segment lost 0 bases and the J segment 5 bases; nucleotides outside the gene matches: 5. CDR1 is LGHNA, CDR2 YNFKEQ, per germline. The CDR3 covers 15 residues. As DNA, the CDR3 is TGTGCCAGCAGCCAAGATCAGGACAGGGTGGAGACCCAGTACTTC. Protein product: CASSQDQDRVETQYF.

By its share, this clone is medium-sized. The chain links TRBV27 to TRBJ1-2; no definite D call. Trimming cost V 4 bases and J 7 bases, with 16 bases left between them. Germline CDR1 is MNHEY and CDR2 is SMNVEV (reference sequence). This CDR3 is built from 14 residues. The CDR3 DNA reads TGTGCCAGCAGTTCCCTCCCAACAGATACTGGCTACACCTTC. Translating it yields CASSSLPTDTGYTF.

This clone was counted only a few times. The V call is TRBV29-1, the J call TRBJ2-3, with D perhaps matching TRBD2 (7 bases). V was shortened by 4 bases and J by 2 bases, with 16 bases between the two germline ends. CDR1 is SQVTM, CDR2 ANQGSEA, per germline. The CDR3 sequence is 15 residues long. The CDR3 sequence is CSVVGGGLHTDTQYF. The CDR3 nucleotides read TGCAGCGTTGTAGGGGGAGGGCTCCACACAGATACGCAGTATTTT.

The sample holds many counts of this clone. The V gene is TRBV7-6, the J gene TRBJ1-5, with 7 bases matching TRBD1. Germline V CDR1 and CDR2: SGHVS, FNYEAQ. Unmatched junction bases numbered 5, after V lost 1 base and J lost 2 bases. CDR3 length equals 16 residues. The CDR3 DNA reads as TGTGCCAGCAGCTTAGGACAGGGATCAGGCAATCAGCCCCAGCATTTT. Protein sequence: CASSLGQGSGNQPQHF.

This clone has a count of ten or more. This chain uses TRBV10-3 with TRBJ2-7; 7 bases align to TRBD2. Trimming took 0 bases from V and 4 from J; bases not matched to a gene: 12. CDR3 length: 17 amino acids. In germline, CDR1 is ENHRY, CDR2 SYGVKD. The CDR3 protein is CAISESGRSGVPYEQYF. In nucleotides, the CDR3 is TGTGCCATCAGTGAGTCGGGCCGGAGCGGGGTTCCTTACGAGCAGTACTTC.